This TCR beta chain was sequenced for a study of T-cell reconstitution after alpha-beta-depleted transplantation in children. The study's findings and limits: A year post-transplant, T-cell counts and diversity derived mostly from newly produced T cells. Reportedly, alpha-beta T cells present about two months post-transplant originated from several hundred expanded clones of graft origin.

A library of TCRbeta sequences, prepared with unique molecular identifiers, was generated. TCRdb independently ran MiXCR on the PCR reads; one entry per CDR3 protein. There are 70,000 to 95,000 distinct CDR3 sequences in the sample; 15% to 20% occur only once, and 51% lies in the top ten. The CDR3 is 16 amino acids. Trimming at V came to 6 bases and at J to 3 bases, leaving 10 bases not matched to a gene. CDR1 and CDR2 (germline): LNHDA, SQIVND (reference sequence). This clonotype was counted between two and nine times. Its target is unknown. The sample was PBMCs, mostly from graft donor cells, taken 360 days after TCRalphabeta/CD19-depleted stem cell transplant. The chain combines TRBV19 with TRBJ2-3; 9 bases are shared with TRBD1. The TCR comes from a male patient aged 2 to 10 who had a stem cell transplant for acute lymphoblastic leukemia, so the T cells may come from the graft donor. CDR3 nucleotides: TGTGCCAGTAGCCGGCTAGGGACAGGGATAACAGATACGCAGTATTTT. Translation gives CASSRLGTGITDTQYF.